This TCR beta chain was identified during a study of blood T cell repertoires in COVID-19. V was cut by 2 bases and J by 5 bases, with 14 bases left in between. The CDR3 has 15 amino acids. The germline V gene has CDR1 MRHNA and CDR2 SNTAGT. Under the authors' procedure: Reference gene primers were amplified, and this amplification served to estimate nucleated cell counts. TCRdb keeps only in-frame clones here, not all; method: immunoSEQ multiplex PCR. That table furnishes V, J and clone size, whereas the DNA furnished D and trimming. The sample consists of about 210,000 clones, 84% of them appearing once.

Source material: peripheral blood. This sequence joins TRBV6-4 and TRBJ2-3; possible D gene TRBD1, 6 bases. The TCR comes from a woman between 45 and 60 years old with active or convalescent COVID-19. CDR3 sequence reads: CASSDGAGAIDTQYF. CDR3 coding DNA: TGTGCCAGCAGTGACGGGGCAGGGGCCATAGATACGCAGTATTTT.